Only a few counts were recorded for the clone carrying this T cell receptor (beta chain). What it recognizes is unknown. This entry comes from a study of human T cells and chemical hapten exposure. About the research overall: Patients' scalps got diphenylcyclopropenone weekly throughout the approximately 25-week study. Findings of the study overall: High-frequency TCRs, those above 1 in 1000, stayed the same after DPC sensitization.

The time point denotes: patch test 1, 2 weeks after DPC sensitization. The treatment is: therapeutic diphenylcyclopropenone sensitization with weekly scalp DPC. TCRdb itself ran the RACE reads through MiXCR, one entry per CDR3 protein. The top ten hold 8% to 9% of the sample, which has 300,000 to 400,000 distinct CDR3 sequences, approximately 6.9% seen once. The input for sequencing was whole blood, taken in connection with sensitization to the hapten diphenylcyclopropenone (DPC). The TCR was taken from a woman younger than 30 with alopecia areata. Some clones in this sample may be carry-over from other donors' samples.

The CDR3 here is CASSLSVGTGSLVSRYEQYF. In DNA form, the CDR3 reads TGTGCCAGCAGCTTATCTGTCGGGACAGGGAGCCTGGTTAGTAGGTACGAGCAGTACTTC. The chain carries TRBV7-6 and TRBJ2-7; 9 nucleotides agree with TRBD1. The CDR3 consists of 20 residues. The germline V gene has CDR1 SGHVS and CDR2 FNYEAQ. V lost 2 bases and J lost 4; bases outside the gene matches: 21.